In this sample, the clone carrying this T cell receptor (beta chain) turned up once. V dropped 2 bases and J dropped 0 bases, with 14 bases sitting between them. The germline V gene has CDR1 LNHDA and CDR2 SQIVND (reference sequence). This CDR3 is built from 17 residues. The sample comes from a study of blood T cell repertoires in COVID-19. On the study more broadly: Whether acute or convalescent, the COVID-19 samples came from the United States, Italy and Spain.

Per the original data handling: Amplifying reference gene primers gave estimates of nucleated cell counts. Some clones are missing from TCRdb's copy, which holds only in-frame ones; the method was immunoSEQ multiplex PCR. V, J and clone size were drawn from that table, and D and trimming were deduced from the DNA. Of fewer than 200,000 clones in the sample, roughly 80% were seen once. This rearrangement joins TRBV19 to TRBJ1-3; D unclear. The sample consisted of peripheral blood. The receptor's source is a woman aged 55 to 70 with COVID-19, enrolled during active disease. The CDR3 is CASSITRAASSGNTIYF. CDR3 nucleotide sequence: TGTGCCAGTAGTATAACGAGGGCCGCGAGCTCTGGAAACACCATATATTTT. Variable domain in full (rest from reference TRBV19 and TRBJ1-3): DGGITQSPKYLFRKEGQNVTLSCEQNLNHDAMYWYRQDPGQGLRLIYYSQIVNDFQKGDIAEGYSVSREKKESFPLTVTSAQKNPTAFYLCASSITRAASSGNTIYFGEGSWLTVV.